One sample yielded the 2 T cell receptor beta chains listed below, sequenced in a study of CD8 T cells in Susac syndrome. Reverse transcription of roughly 0.5 to 1 ug RNA was carried out with random hexamers. TCRdb used MiXCR to reprocess the immunoSEQ multiplex PCR reads, holding one entry per CDR3 protein. The sample holds about 200,000 distinct CDR3 sequences; 90% to 95% are singletons and the top ten take about 0.087%. The sequencing sample was made of CD4+ T cells from PBMCs. These receptors originate from a human donor with multiple sclerosis.

This clonotype was detected only once. The chain joins TRBV19 to TRBJ1-2; TRBD1 matches at 7 bases. Germline V gives CDR1 LNHDA, CDR2 SQIVND (reference sequence). With 7 bases clipped from V and 2 bases from J, the junction kept 4 bases outside the gene matches. The CDR3 consists of 13 residues. As DNA, the CDR3 is TGTGCCAGTACCGCGGACAGGAACTATGGCTACACCTTC. This encodes CASTADRNYGYTF.

The chain recombines TRBV21-1 with TRBJ2-7; TRBD2, as called in the table, went unchecked against the DNA. TRBV21-1 constitutes a pseudogene. CDR3 size: 16 residues. In DNA, the CDR3 is TGTGCCAGCAGCAAAGTCGCTGGACTAGCTTCCTACGAGCAGTACTTC. Amino acids: CASSKVAGLASYEQYF.